These T cell receptor beta chains were read from a single sample in a study of shared clonotypes between healthy human individuals. Profiling relied on immunoSEQ multiplex PCR, and the TCRdb table lists in-frame clones only, not all of them. The table lists millions of clones, 80% to 95% of them singletons. Specimen: naive CD4+ T cells from PBMCs. The receptors come from a man aged 18 to 29 in good health. Some clones in this sample may be carry-over from other donors' samples. Both conserved end residues are part of each CDR3. D genes are given only for firm matches.

CDR3 protein | D gene | V gene
CASSVGLGLAGELSGELFF | TRBD2 | TRBV9
CASSPPGEQYF | NA | TRBV28
CASSGSAGGYNEQFF | TRBD2 | TRBV9
CASSEGSGYTF | NA | TRBV6-1
CASSPGLAGVFEQYF | TRBD2 | TRBV7-9
CASSSGGLAGVVLSNEQFF | TRBD2 | TRBV5-4
CASSEAGATDTQYF | NA | TRBV2
CASSLEAKIKPYEQYF | NA | TRBV5-4
CAISSGQAPTEAFF | NA | TRBV10-3
CSVALQLNTEAFF | NA | TRBV29-1
CASSVPGLGYTF | NA | TRBV28
CASSSDRVGGNTIYF | TRBD1 | TRBV7-9
CASSLRRRTDTQYF | NA | TRBV7-2
CASSTRTSTTDTQYF | TRBD2 | TRBV7-2
CAASLAGAADTQYF | TRBD2 | TRBV6-5
CASSFGRSVLTF | NA | TRBV7-9
CASSPTASYEQYF | NA | TRBV18
CASSGEGGTRFF | NA | TRBV2
CASSRWGQQETQYF | NA | TRBV2
CSVLATASGRAGTGELFF | TRBD2 | TRBV29-1
CASSDWFSLEETQYF | NA | TRBV2
CASSLAGTPSEKLFF | NA | TRBV7-9
CASSYSQGAAYGYTF | TRBD1 | TRBV6-6
CASSIGTGGTEAFF | TRBD1 | TRBV19
CASSLAGGPGNQPQHF | NA | TRBV5-1
CASSLKVAAMTDTQYF | NA | TRBV28
CASRWVMTSGKGEQYF | NA | TRBV12-2
CASSLVIYDTEAFF | NA | TRBV5-5
CASSGTSGSRNEQFF | TRBD2 | TRBV9
CASQWDRGTDTQYF | TRBD1 | TRBV19
CASSIEVWGTAEAFF | NA | TRBV19
CASSPSGGGAYNEQFF | TRBD2 | TRBV6-6
CASSPRRSDGETQYF | NA | TRBV7-2
CASRTGMSSSYEQYF | NA | TRBV27
CATSRGPPGNSYEQYF | NA | TRBV15
CASSLDRSTDTQYF | NA | TRBV27
CASSLGGTQETQYF | NA | TRBV7-3
CASIPGQGAHQPQHF | TRBD1 | TRBV28
CASSQDNVETQYF | NA | TRBV4-1
CASSGGRPNYNEQFF | NA | TRBV2
CASSEALQETQYF | NA | TRBV2